The 3 T cell receptor beta chains below were found in one sample sequenced in a study of patients and donors after allogeneic stem cell transplantation. One entry per CDR3 protein results from TCRdb running MiXCR on the RT-PCR reads. The sample holds approximately 61,000 distinct CDR3 sequences, approximately 12% seen once. Sequenced material: blood, either unsorted or a sorted T cell fraction (not recorded which). These receptor sequences come from a human donor who was either an allogeneic HSCT recipient or a stem cell or donor lymphocyte infusion donor (not recorded which). It is not recorded whose cells these are; they may come from a transplant donor.

The chain uses TRBV12-3 or TRBV12-4 and TRBJ2-3; TRBD1 agrees at 8 bases. V gave up 2 bases and J gave up 3 bases; unmatched junction bases: 10. There are 17 residues in the CDR3. The CDR3 region is CASSLPRTGKETDTQYF. The CDR3 DNA is TGTGCCAGCAGTTTACCCCGGACAGGGAAGGAGACAGATACGCAGTATTTT.

Only a few counts were recorded for this clonotype. The chain carries TRBV14 and TRBJ2-2, with 7 bases lining up with TRBD1. The CDR3 has 17 residues. Losses at the gene ends were 0 bases for V and 0 bases for J; bases not matched to a gene: 4. From germline, CDR1 is SGHDN and CDR2 FVKESK. The CDR3: CASSQDLRGPNTGELFF. The CDR3, as DNA: TGTGCCAGCAGCCAAGATCTTAGGGGGCCGAACACCGGGGAGCTGTTTTTT.

The chain has TRBV7-8 and TRBJ2-6, with a possible D match to TRBD1 (6 bases). The germline V gene has CDR1 SGHVS and CDR2 FQNEAQ. There are 17 residues in the CDR3. Trimming shortened V by 2 bases and J by 4 bases, and 15 bases separated the two germline ends. CDR3 sequence reads: CASSLPFPGVGANVLTF. CDR3 nucleotides: TGTGCCAGCAGCTTACCTTTCCCAGGGGTCGGGGCCAACGTCCTGACTTTC.